These 2 T cell receptor beta chains originate from one sample sequenced in a study of blood T cell repertoires in COVID-19. Clones were sequenced by immunoSEQ multiplex PCR, and TCRdb holds only the in-frame ones, with some missing. The sample shows around 260,000 clones, about nine tenths of them seen only once. Sequencing input: PBMCs or T cells enriched from blood (not recorded which). These receptors originate from a woman under 40 who had recovered from COVID-19.

Remarks on this clone: Given a much more abundant clone one base away, this may be a read error. The gene calls are TRBV5-5 and TRBJ1-2; D is perhaps TRBD1 (6 bases). This CDR3 is built from 13 residues. CDR1 and CDR2 (germline): SGHKS, YYEKEE (reference sequence). V lost 3 bases and J lost 4, with 10 bases in between. The CDR3 nucleotides are TGTGCCAGCAGCTCATGGACAGCCTATGGCTACACCTTC. Its translation is CASSSWTAYGYTF.

The sample holds a few counts of this clone. The chain carries TRBV15 and TRBJ2-7; the D gene is possibly TRBD2 (6 bases). The germline V gene encodes CDR1 LNHNV and CDR2 YYDKDF (reference sequence). With 5 bases removed from V and 0 bases from J, the gap between germline ends came to 14 bases. This CDR3 comprises 15 residues. CDR3 amino acids: CATSPGTPRSYEQYF. CDR3 DNA sequence: TGTGCCACCAGCCCTGGGACTCCGCGCTCCTACGAGCAGTACTTC.